The 26 T cell receptor beta chains given below trace back to one sample, sequenced in a study of human T cells and chemical hapten exposure. The sample's time point: pre-sensitization, week 0. As for treatment: therapeutic diphenylcyclopropenone sensitization with weekly scalp DPC. TCRdb re-analysed the RACE reads in MiXCR, keeping a single row per CDR3 protein. The data hold over 85,000 distinct CDR3 sequences, with about 10% observed a single time. The sample was whole blood, taken in connection with sensitization to the hapten diphenylcyclopropenone (DPC). The receptors here all came from a woman between 55 and 75 years old with alopecia areata. Some clones in this sample may be carry-over from other donors' samples.

This clonotype was found once. This may be a read error, as it is one base from a much larger clone. This chain uses TRBV7-6 with TRBJ2-2; 10 nucleotides agree with TRBD2. This CDR3 comprises 15 residues. Trimming removed 5 bases from V and 7 bases from J; junction bases left unmatched: 7. Germline CDR1 and CDR2: SGHVS and FNYEAQ. The DNA for the CDR3 is TGTGCCAGCAGCCCAGGACTAGCGGAGGGCGGGGAGCTGTTTTTT. Translating it yields CASSPGLAEGGELFF.

There are a few counts of this clonotype. V gene TRBV11-2 combines with J gene TRBJ2-1; D possibly corresponds to TRBD2 (6 bases). CDR3 length: 12 residues. V was cut by 5 bases and J by 15 bases, with 17 bases left in between. From germline, CDR1 is SGHAT and CDR2 FQNNGV. CDR3 protein: CASSPFVGLLFF. The DNA of the CDR3 is TGTGCCAGCAGCCCCTTCGTGGGACTTCTGTTCTTC.

This clonotype was seen at least ten times. The chain employs TRBV7-8 and TRBJ2-1, with D maybe TRBD1 (5 bases). From germline, CDR1 is SGHVS and CDR2 FQNEAQ. Deletions cut 8 bases from V and 9 bases from J, with 17 bases between. CDR3 length: 13 residues. CDR3 amino acids: CASAPRAAFEQFF. CDR3 in DNA: TGTGCCAGCGCCCCCAGGGCGGCCTTTGAGCAGTTCTTC.

In this sample, this clonotype turned up a few times. The chain couples TRBV29-1 to TRBJ2-5; TRBD2 might be the D (7 bases). V lost 5 bases to trimming and J lost 0 bases, with 13 bases between them. The germline gives CDR1 SQVTM, CDR2 ANQGSEA. This CDR3 spans 14 amino acids. In DNA form, the CDR3 reads TGCAGCGTTCACGCGGGGGCCTACCAAGAGACCCAGTACTTC. This translates into CSVHAGAYQETQYF. Complete variable domain (other parts from reference TRBV29-1 and TRBJ2-5): SAVISQKPSRDICQRGTSLTIQCQVDSQVTMMFWYRQQPGQSLTLIATANQGSEATYESGFVIDKFPISRPNLTFSTLTVSNMSPEDSSIYLCSVHAGAYQETQYFGPGTRLLVL.

This clonotype has ten or more counts. CDR3 sequence: CASSLSGRGHGHEQFF. CDR3 DNA sequence: TGTGCCAGCAGCTTATCCGGCAGAGGGCATGGCCATGAGCAGTTCTTC. The rearrangement uses TRBV7-9 and TRBJ2-1; D is perhaps TRBD2 (5 bases). This CDR3 comprises 16 residues. CDR1 SEHNR and CDR2 FQNEAQ come from the germline V gene (reference sequence). Trimming cost V 2 bases and J 8 bases, with 19 bases left between them.

Note on this clonotype: Given a much more abundant clone one base away, this may be a read error. The rearrangement joins TRBV5-1 to TRBJ2-2; tentatively, D is TRBD2 (5 bases). The germline CDR1 and CDR2 sequences are SGHRS and YFSETQ. This CDR3 is built from 16 residues. The CDR3 is CASSLNSPDNTGELSF. The CDR3 DNA follows: TGCGCCAGCAGCTTGAATAGCCCTGATAACACCGGGGAGCTGTCTTTT.

Many counts were recorded for this clonotype. V and J are TRBV5-1 and TRBJ1-6, with 8 bases fitting TRBD1. The V gene's germline CDR1 is SGHRS and CDR2 YFSETQ. The CDR3 loop spans 14 amino acids. V shed 6 bases, J shed 10 bases, and the junction held 9 bases outside the gene matches. DNA for the CDR3: TGCGCCAGCACCCCGGGACAGGATCTGTCACCCCTCCACTTT. Residues: CASTPGQDLSPLHF. Drawing the rest from reference TRBV5-1 and TRBJ1-6, the complete variable domain is KAGVTQTPRYLIKTRGQQVTLSCSPISGHRSVSWYQQTPGQGLQFLFEYFSETQRNKGNFPGRFSGRQFSNSRSEMNVSTLELGDSALYLCASTPGQDLSPLHFGNGTRLTVT.

A few counts support this clonotype. J is TRBJ2-1 and V is TRBV6-5, with 9 bases aligning to TRBD2. Germline CDR1 reads MNHEY; CDR2 reads SVGAGI. V lost 4 bases to trimming and J lost 9 bases; unmatched junction nucleotides: 10. The CDR3 runs 15 residues. CDR3 DNA: TGTGCCAGCAGTTTTGCTAGCGGGGTTATTAGTGAGCAGTTCTTC. As protein: CASSFASGVISEQFF.

This clonotype has more than one count but fewer than ten. The V call is TRBV5-1, the J call TRBJ2-5, with TRBD1 matching 10 bases. There are 15 residues in the CDR3. CDR1 is SGHRS and CDR2 is YFSETQ in the germline V gene. Unmatched junction bases numbered 12, after V lost 3 bases and J lost 10 bases. CDR3: CASSWGQGLASDQYF. CDR3 DNA sequence: TGCGCCAGCAGCTGGGGACAGGGGTTAGCCAGCGACCAGTACTTC.

The chain joins TRBV27 to TRBJ2-6, with 9 bases identical to TRBD2. From germline, CDR1 is MNHEY and CDR2 SMNVEV (reference sequence). With V trimmed by 11 bases and J by 0 bases, 5 bases remained unmatched. This CDR3 has 15 amino acids. In DNA, the CDR3 is TGTGCCTGCCGCGGGGGGGCCTCTGGGGCCAACGTCCTGACTTTC. It yields the protein CACRGGASGANVLTF.

Ten or more counts support this clonotype. The chain employs TRBV6-2 or TRBV6-3 and TRBJ2-7; D possibly corresponds to TRBD1 (5 bases). The CDR3 has 14 amino acids. V gave up 2 bases and J gave up 2 bases, with 10 bases separating them. Germline CDR1 MNHEY, CDR2 SVGEGT. In DNA, the CDR3 is TGTGCCAGCAGTTACGGGGCCCTTACCTACGAGCAGTACTTC. Translation gives CASSYGALTYEQYF.

The table lists this clonotype with a count of one. A read error may be the cause here, since a much bigger clone is one base away. This sequence joins TRBV20-1 and TRBJ2-2; D is possibly TRBD1 (5 bases). Germline V gene sequence: CDR1 DFQATT, CDR2 SNEGSKA (reference sequence). The CDR3 runs to 14 residues. CDR3 in amino acids: CRATGRANTGELFF. The CDR3 DNA reads as TGCAGGGCTACGGGCAGGGCGAACACCGGGGAGCTGTTTTTT.

This chain links TRBV7-9 with TRBJ1-2; weak D call: TRBD1 (5 bases). Trimming cost V 4 bases and J 0 bases, with 24 bases left between them. CDR3 length: 19 amino acids. Germline CDR1 reads SEHNR; CDR2 reads FQNEAQ (reference sequence). CDR3: CASSSPRVTDGEPNYGYTF. In DNA, the CDR3 is TGTGCCAGCAGCTCACCAAGGGTGACAGACGGGGAACCTAACTATGGCTACACCTTC.

This clonotype was seen more than once but under ten times. The V gene is TRBV20-1, the J gene TRBJ2-7; a weak D match, TRBD1 (6 bases). The CDR3 sequence is 12 residues long. CDR1 is DFQATT, CDR2 SNEGSKA, per germline (reference sequence). V dropped 2 bases and J dropped 1 base, with 6 bases sitting between them. The CDR3 DNA reads TGCAGTGCTAGACAGGGGTCCTACGAGCAGTACTTC. This codes for CSARQGSYEQYF.

The rearrangement uses TRBV29-1 and TRBJ2-3, with D maybe TRBD1 (7 bases). The germline gives CDR1 SQVTM, CDR2 ANQGSEA. This CDR3 has 12 residues. Between the trimmed V and J ends, which lost 3 bases and 4 bases, there was a span of 8 bases. The CDR3 here is CSVDRGADTQYF. CDR3 DNA sequence: TGCAGCGTTGACAGGGGGGCAGATACGCAGTATTTT.

There are many counts of this clonotype. This CDR3 is CASSFNQEMNTEAFF. CDR3 nucleotides: TGTGCCAGCAGCTTCAATCAGGAAATGAACACTGAAGCTTTCTTT. This chain connects TRBV7-2 to TRBJ1-1; D remains unclear. There are 15 residues in the CDR3. V was trimmed by 3 bases and J by 0 bases, leaving 11 bases between them. Germline loops: CDR1 SGHTA, CDR2 FQGNSA. The full variable domain, its missing parts supplied by reference TRBV7-2 and TRBJ1-1, is GAGVSQSPSNKVTEKGKDVELRCDPISGHTALYWYRQSLGQGLEFLIYFQGNSAPDKSGLPSDRFSAERTGGSVSTLTIQRTQQEDSAVYLCASSFNQEMNTEAFFGQGTRLTVV.

The chain is built from TRBV2 and TRBJ2-1, with TRBD1 matching over 8 bases. Germline loops: CDR1 SNHLY, CDR2 FYNNEI. J was trimmed by 6 bases and V by 5 bases; bases with no gene match: 18. The CDR3 extends over 18 amino acids. CDR3 in amino acids: CASSSGQGNVYMSNEQFF. CDR3 DNA sequence: TGTGCCAGCAGTTCAGGACAGGGAAACGTTTACATGAGCAATGAGCAGTTCTTC.

This clonotype has a count of ten or more. V gene TRBV7-2 combines with J gene TRBJ1-1; D gene uncertain. V lost 6 bases and J 4 bases, leaving 18 bases between the germline ends. This CDR3 has 15 amino acids. Germline CDR1 and CDR2: SGHTA and FQGNSA. The CDR3 region has the DNA TGTGCCAGCAGATCCCAGACCAGTATGGGCACTGAAGCTTTCTTT. Translating it yields CASRSQTSMGTEAFF.

This clonotype has a handful of counts. This chain links TRBV6-2 or TRBV6-3 with TRBJ1-1; the D is unclear. Per germline, CDR1 MNHEY and CDR2 SVGEGT. CDR3 length equals 14 residues. The V gene lost 6 bases and the J gene lost 1 base, with 12 bases spanning the gap. Here the CDR3 DNA reads TGTGCCAGCAGACAAGTTCAGGAGAACACTGAAGCTTTCTTT. Translation gives CASRQVQENTEAFF.

The sample holds many counts of this clonotype. The V call is TRBV6-1, the J call TRBJ2-7; D might be TRBD2 (6 bases). Trimming took 5 bases from V and 0 from J, leaving 20 bases between them. CDR1 and CDR2 from the germline V gene are MNHNS and SASEGT. This CDR3 is 17 amino acids long. DNA for the CDR3: TGTGCCAGCAGTCCCCAGACCGGGGGTAAGAGCTCCTACGAGCAGTACTTC. Translated: CASSPQTGGKSSYEQYF.

This clonotype was observed at least ten times. This chain connects TRBV20-1 to TRBJ1-1; D gene uncertain. Germline V gene lookup returns CDR1 DFQATT and CDR2 SNEGSKA (reference sequence). This CDR3 has 12 amino acids. The CDR3 nucleotides read TGCAGGGTCGTCGGTGTGAACACTGAAGCTTTCTTT. It codes for CRVVGVNTEAFF.

The chain is built from TRBV12-3 or TRBV12-4 and TRBJ1-2, with a tentative D call TRBD1 (5 bases). This CDR3 contains 17 residues. Trimming took 6 bases from V and 0 from J, leaving 20 bases between them. The CDR3 is CASSPLGVGPSNYGYTF. The DNA of the CDR3 is TGTGCCAGCAGCCCCTTAGGGGTCGGGCCCTCTAACTATGGCTACACCTTC.

Many counts were recorded for this clonotype. The rearrangement joins TRBV11-2 to TRBJ2-6; D is undetermined. V was trimmed by 2 bases and J by 2 bases, leaving 10 bases between them. The CDR3 covers 16 residues. The germline gives CDR1 SGHAT, CDR2 FQNNGV. The CDR3 DNA reads TGTGCCAGCAGCTTACGTCGCGAAACTGGGGCCAACGTCCTGACTTTC. The encoded protein is CASSLRRETGANVLTF.

This clonotype occurred many times. The CDR3: CASRTDRGGEQYF. In nucleotides, the CDR3 is TGTGCCAGCAGAACGGACCGCGGGGGCGAGCAGTACTTC. This chain links TRBV27 with TRBJ2-7; the match to TRBD2 covers 7 bases. Germline V lookup: CDR1 MNHEY, CDR2 SMNVEV (reference sequence). Trimming at V came to 6 bases and at J to 6 bases, leaving 8 bases not matched to a gene. The CDR3 has 13 residues.

In its sample, this clonotype was seen many times. This chain links TRBV3-1 with TRBJ2-1; tentatively, D is TRBD2 (6 bases). Trimming cost V 1 base and J 6 bases, with 16 bases left between them. CDR3 size: 16 residues. Germline V gives CDR1 LGHDT, CDR2 YNNKEL (reference sequence). The CDR3 region is CASSQVSGGTLNEQFF. CDR3 nucleotides: TGTGCCAGCAGCCAAGTTTCTGGTGGGACTCTCAATGAGCAGTTCTTC.

This clonotype was counted many times. The chain uses TRBV27 and TRBJ2-6; D is possibly TRBD1 or TRBD2 (5 bases each). V was shortened by 1 base and J by 2 bases, with 12 bases between the two germline ends. CDR3 length: 17 residues. CDR1 MNHEY and CDR2 SMNVEV come from the germline V gene (reference sequence). This CDR3 is CASSLWTQGAGANVLTF. CDR3 DNA sequence: TGTGCCAGCAGTTTATGGACCCAGGGAGCTGGGGCCAACGTCCTGACTTTC.